The table lists the clone carrying this TCR beta chain with a few counts. This sample is part of a study of blood T cells in healthy people across ages. CDR1 and CDR2 (germline): DFQATT, SNEGSKA (reference sequence). The V end lost 5 bases, the J end lost 7 bases, and 15 bases lay between the germline ends. The CDR3 has 12 amino acids. Together with a sample-barcoded 5' primer, a J-beta primer mix was included in a second PCR lasting roughly 6 to 12 cycles. Via MiXCR, TCRdb re-called the 5' RACE reads, giving one row per CDR3 protein. This table holds about 630,000 distinct CDR3 sequences, under 25% found once.

Source material: blood. This clonotype originated in a man between 65 and 85 years old in good health. V is TRBV20-1 and J is TRBJ2-7; D perhaps matches TRBD2 (5 bases). CDR3 sequence: CSAQEASIEQYF. CDR3 in DNA: TGCAGTGCTCAGGAGGCTAGTATTGAGCAGTACTTC.